This T cell receptor beta chain derives from a study of shared clonotypes between healthy human individuals. The assay was immunoSEQ multiplex PCR, and TCRdb's table has in-frame clones only and misses some. The sample yields hundreds of thousands of clones, 95% to 97% seen once. With 1 base clipped from V and 8 bases from J, the junction kept 11 bases outside the gene matches. Germline-derived CDR1 and CDR2 are LNHNV and YYDKDF (reference sequence). The CDR3 totals 16 residues. Selected positively for CCR7 and CD45RO-negative, naive CD8 cells excluded terminally differentiated effector memory CD45RA+ cells.

This clonotype originated in a man younger than 40 in good health. The material sequenced was naive CD8+ T cells sorted from blood. This rearrangement joins TRBV15 to TRBJ1-2, with 9 positions matching TRBD1. In DNA, the CDR3 is TGTGCCACCAGCAGAGGGACTCGGGACAGGGTTGTAGGCTACACCTTC. This translates into CATSRGTRDRVVGYTF.